The 3 T cell receptor beta chains below were found in one sample sequenced in a study of blood T cell repertoires in COVID-19. Profiling relied on immunoSEQ multiplex PCR, and the TCRdb table lists in-frame clones only, not all of them. In the table there are roughly 250,000 clones, 70% to 85% of which are singletons. Specimen: peripheral blood. Receptors were obtained from a human donor with COVID-19, enrolled during active disease. The donor label of this sample is uncertain.

The J gene is TRBJ2-5, the V gene TRBV7-8; 9 nucleotides line up with TRBD1. Germline values: CDR1 SGHVS, CDR2 FQNEAQ. The CDR3 consists of 15 residues. The trim removed 0 bases at V and 5 bases at J, leaving 4 bases unmatched. The CDR3 is CASSLATGGGETQYF. The CDR3 DNA follows: TGTGCCAGCAGCTTAGCTACAGGGGGCGGTGAGACCCAGTACTTC. The complete variable domain, with remaining parts taken from reference TRBV7-8 and TRBJ2-5, reads GAGVSQSPRYKVAKRGQDVALRCDPISGHVSLFWYQQALGQGPEFLTYFQNEAQLDKSGLPSDRFFAERPEGSVSTLKIQRTQQEDSAVYLCASSLATGGGETQYFGPGTRLLVL.

V gene TRBV21-1 combines with J gene TRBJ1-4. TRBV21-1 is termed a pseudogene. The CDR3 is made up of 13 amino acids. CDR3 sequence reads: CAPSGGYNEKLFF. CDR3 nucleotides: TGTGCCCCGTCGGGGGGGTATAATGAAAAACTGTTTTTT.

About this clone: Relative to the germline gene, one junction end is altered; a read error may explain this. The chain has TRBV6-2 or TRBV6-3 and TRBJ1-1; perhaps TRBD1 as D (5 bases). The length of the CDR3 is 15 residues. Looked up from germline, CDR1 is MNHEY and CDR2 is SVGEGT. CDR3 protein: CASSFSGRRNAEAFF. The CDR3 DNA sequence: TGTGCCAGCAGTTTTTCAGGGAGGAGGAACGCTGAAGCTTTCTTT.